This T cell receptor beta chain is from a study of PD-L1 blockade in urothelial cancer. About the research overall: Bladder-origin urothelial cancer in males covered about 90% of the roughly 30 patients.

TCRdb's table, derived via immunoSEQ multiplex PCR, lists solely in-frame clones and lacks some. Among around 130,000 clones listed, approximately 84% were seen once. Noted time point: pretreatment peripheral blood. Patients presented with locally advanced or metastatic urothelial carcinoma. V lost 0 bases, J lost 5 bases, and 10 bases lay in between. The CDR3 covers 15 residues. Germline V gene data show CDR1 as MNHEY and CDR2 as SMNVEV (reference sequence). Sequenced material: PBMCs, taken around atezolizumab (anti-PD-L1) treatment. The chain links TRBV27 to TRBJ1-4, with D uncertain. The TCR was taken from a man aged 45-65 years with urothelial cancer. The CDR3 protein is CASSLSRPENEKLFF. In DNA, the CDR3 is TGTGCCAGCAGTTTATCCAGGCCTGAAAATGAAAAACTGTTTTTT.